The 8 T cell receptor beta chains in this list originate from one sample, sequenced in a study of blood T cells in healthy people across ages. A second 7 to 11 cycle PCR used barcoded and J-beta primers. TCRdb called the 5' RACE reads again in MiXCR, with one record for every CDR3 protein. The sample contains 800,000 or so distinct CDR3 sequences, 60% to 80% of which appear only once. Sample: blood. The receptors shown here come from a man aged 30 to 39 in good health.

The J gene is TRBJ2-7, the V gene TRBV9; D remains ambiguous. The closer fit of TRBJ2-5 to the DNA end suggests the J call may be wrong. CDR1 SGDLS and CDR2 YYNGEE come from the germline V gene. The CDR3 extends over 13 amino acids. CDR3 nucleotide sequence: TGTGCCAGCAGCGTAGCTTTAGTGGGGACCCAGTACTTC. This codes for CASSVALVGTQYF.

Turning to this clonotype: The junction departs from the called germline gene at one end, perhaps through a read error. The chain employs TRBV20-1 and TRBJ2-5, with a possible D match to TRBD1 (6 bases). The CDR3 loop spans 15 amino acids. Germline V lookup: CDR1 DFQATT, CDR2 SNEGSKA (reference sequence). The CDR3 is CSTSFGGQNQETQYF. The CDR3 bases are TGCAGTACTAGTTTTGGCGGACAGAACCAAGAGACCCAGTACTTC.

The rearrangement links TRBV20-1 to TRBJ2-5; TRBD2 matches 15 bases. The end of the DNA is better explained by TRBJ2-7, so the J call may be wrong. CDR1 is DFQATT and CDR2 is SNEGSKA in the germline V gene (reference sequence). The CDR3 runs to 17 residues. The CDR3 protein is CSARDPGLAGGEYEQYF. The CDR3 coding sequence is TGCAGTGCTAGAGATCCCGGACTAGCGGGGGGGGAATACGAGCAGTACTTC.

This clonotype was seen once. At one end, the junction sequence differs from germline, possibly due to a read error. V and J are TRBV6-6 and TRBJ1-2, with D unclear. From germline, CDR1 is MNHNY and CDR2 SVGAGI (reference sequence). This CDR3 is 14 amino acids long. The DNA of the CDR3 is TGTGCCGGCAGTTACGGTGGCAAGAACTATGGCTACACCTTC. Translation: CAGSYGGKNYGYTF.

This chain links TRBV20-1 with TRBJ2-1, with 7 bases that match TRBD1. The V gene end was trimmed by 0 bases and the J gene end by 6 bases; junction bases not matched to a gene: 8. The CDR3 covers 15 residues. Germline-derived CDR1 and CDR2 are DFQATT and SNEGSKA (reference sequence). For the CDR3, the DNA is TGCAGTGCTAGAGATGCCCCGACAGGGCGCAATGAGCAGTTCTTC. Translation gives CSARDAPTGRNEQFF.

CDR3 bases: TGTGCCAGCAGCGAGGGGGTTCCCTACGAGCAGTACTTC. Protein sequence: CASSEGVPYEQYF. This chain connects TRBV27 to TRBJ2-1; maybe TRBD1 (6 bases). The tail of the sequence fits TRBJ2-7 better, so the J call may be wrong. The CDR3 is 13 amino acids. Germline V gene lookup returns CDR1 MNHEY and CDR2 SMNVEV (reference sequence).

This clonotype appeared once. The chain combines TRBV12-3 or TRBV12-4 with TRBJ2-1; TRBD1 or TRBD2 may be the D gene (5 bases each). CDR3 length: 13 amino acids. V lost 5 bases, J lost 15 bases, and 20 bases lay in between. The CDR3 DNA sequence: TGTGCCAGCAGTGGGGCGAGCGGTCACCTGGGGTTCTTC. It specifies CASSGASGHLGFF.

This clonotype appeared a few times. CDR3 sequence reads: CAWSGVSGTDTQYF. The CDR3 region has the DNA TGTGCCTGGAGCGGAGTCTCCGGGACAGATACGCAGTATTTT. V usage is TRBV30 and J usage is TRBJ2-3, with D unresolved. V lost 3 bases and J 3 bases, leaving 13 bases between the germline ends. The CDR3 length is 14 residues. CDR1 is GTSNPN and CDR2 is SVGIG in the germline V gene (reference sequence).